This TCR beta chain was found in a study of cytomegalovirus exposure and HLA in healthy donors. Remarks on this clone: Its target is not known.

Study conclusions and caveats: In a later analysis, several top co-occurrence clusters appeared linked to parvovirus B19, influenza, CMV and Epstein-Barr virus. TCR beta sequences numbering some 17,000 were associated with HLA alleles at 0.05 false discovery rate in a later analysis. Further analysis, carried out later, found HLA-associated TCR beta chains more clonally expanded than equally common other chains. A later analysis reportedly identified an Asian-associated ancestry cluster as carrying fewer N-insertions than the roughly 700-donor mean.

13 Jbeta primers and 60 Vbeta primers were used for the PCR. Clones were read by immunoSEQ multiplex PCR, and TCRdb kept only the in-frame ones, dropping some. The profile covers approximately 150,000 clones, with around 80% appearing a single time and around 5.4% taken by the ten largest. V was pared by 4 bases and J by 2 bases, with 11 bases between. There are 14 residues in the CDR3. Germline CDR1 reads LGHNA; CDR2 reads YNFKEQ. Material: PBMCs. The TCR originated in a man younger than 40 in good health and CMV-seropositive. This chain uses TRBV4-2 with TRBJ2-5; a weak D match, TRBD1 (5 bases). For the CDR3, the DNA is TGTGCCAGCAGCCCGGACAACAAGCAAGAGACCCAGTACTTC. Translating it yields CASSPDNKQETQYF.